This T cell receptor (beta chain) was recovered during a study of T cell repertoires in cytomegalovirus infection. Study overall: CMV epitopes in the study were HLA-C-restricted (recently identified) and HLA-B-restricted (well studied). CMV infection together with matching HLA type was indicated by public TCR beta signatures. Study-level findings and limits: Clonotype analysis showed dominance of the ex vivo response by HLA-C-restricted CMV-specific TCR beta clonotypes. Carriage of CMV together with the relevant HLA was identifiable through cumulative public TCR beta family frequency.

TCRdb re-derived calls from the reads in MiXCR, one entry per CDR3 protein. This sample has hundreds of thousands of distinct CDR3 sequences, with around a third found just once. Note on this clonotype: Its antigen is unidentified.

The CDR3 covers 14 residues. Germline V gene data show CDR1 as SQVTM and CDR2 as ANQGSEA. This chain connects TRBV29-1 to TRBJ2-1, with 9 bases that match TRBD1. The receptor was derived from a human donor in good health (CMV status not recorded). Some clones in this sample may be carry-over from other donors' samples. The sequenced sample was cultured CD8+ T cells from PBMCs, obtained from culture after CMV antigen stimulation. CDR3: CRVGTGSSYNEQFF. The CDR3 DNA reads as TGCAGGGTAGGGACAGGGAGCTCCTACAATGAGCAGTTCTTC.